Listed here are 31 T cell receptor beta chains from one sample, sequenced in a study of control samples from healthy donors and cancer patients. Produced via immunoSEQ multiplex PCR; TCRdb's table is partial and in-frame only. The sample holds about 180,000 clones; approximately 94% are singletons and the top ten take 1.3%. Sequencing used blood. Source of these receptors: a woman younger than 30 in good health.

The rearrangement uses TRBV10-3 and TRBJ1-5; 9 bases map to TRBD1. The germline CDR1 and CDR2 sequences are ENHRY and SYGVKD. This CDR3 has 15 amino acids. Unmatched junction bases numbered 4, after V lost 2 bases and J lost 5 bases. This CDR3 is CAISERGQGYQPQHF. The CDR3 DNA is TGTGCCATCAGTGAGAGGGGACAGGGCTATCAGCCCCAGCATTTT.

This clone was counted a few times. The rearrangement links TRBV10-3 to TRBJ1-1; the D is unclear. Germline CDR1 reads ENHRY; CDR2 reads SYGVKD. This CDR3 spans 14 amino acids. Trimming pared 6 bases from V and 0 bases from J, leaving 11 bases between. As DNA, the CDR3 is TGTGCCATCAGAGTCGACGGAATGAACACTGAAGCTTTCTTT. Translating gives CAIRVDGMNTEAFF.

CDR3: CASSDPWRTAESSYEQYF. In nucleotides, the CDR3 is TGTGCCAGCAGTGACCCCTGGAGGACAGCGGAAAGCTCCTACGAGCAGTACTTC. V usage is TRBV6-1 and J usage is TRBJ2-7; a weak D match, TRBD1 (6 bases). V was shortened by 3 bases and J by 0 bases, with 21 bases between the two germline ends. The CDR3 covers 18 residues. CDR1 and CDR2 from the germline V gene are MNHNS and SASEGT.

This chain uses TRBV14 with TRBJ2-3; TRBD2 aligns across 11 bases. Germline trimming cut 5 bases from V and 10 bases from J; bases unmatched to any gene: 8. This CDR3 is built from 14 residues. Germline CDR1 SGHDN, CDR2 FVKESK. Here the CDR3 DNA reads TGTGCCAGCAGCTTAGCGGGGGGGAATCTTCCGCAGTATTTT. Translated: CASSLAGGNLPQYF. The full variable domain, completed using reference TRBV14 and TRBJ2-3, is EAGVTQFPSHSVIEKGQTVTLRCDPISGHDNLYWYRRVMGKEIKFLLHFVKESKQDESGMPNNRFLAERTGGTYSTLKVQPAELEDSGVYFCASSLAGGNLPQYFGPGTRLTVL.

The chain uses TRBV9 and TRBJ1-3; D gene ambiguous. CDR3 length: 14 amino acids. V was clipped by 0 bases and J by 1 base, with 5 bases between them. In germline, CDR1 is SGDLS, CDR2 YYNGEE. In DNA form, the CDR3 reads TGTGCCAGCAGCGTAGAGGATTCTGGAAACACCATATATTTT. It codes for CASSVEDSGNTIYF.

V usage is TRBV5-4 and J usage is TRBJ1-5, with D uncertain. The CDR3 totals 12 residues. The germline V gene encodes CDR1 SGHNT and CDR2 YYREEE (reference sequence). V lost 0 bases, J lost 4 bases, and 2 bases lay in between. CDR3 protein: CASSLDNQPQHF. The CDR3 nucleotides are TGTGCCAGCAGCTTGGATAATCAGCCCCAGCATTTT.

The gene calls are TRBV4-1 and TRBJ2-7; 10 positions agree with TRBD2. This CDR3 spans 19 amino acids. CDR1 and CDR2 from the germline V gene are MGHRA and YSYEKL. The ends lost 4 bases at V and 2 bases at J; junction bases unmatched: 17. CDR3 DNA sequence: TGCGCCAGCAGCCGATTGGGGCTAGCGGGGGAGCCCGGAGCCTACGAGCAGTACTTC. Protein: CASSRLGLAGEPGAYEQYF.

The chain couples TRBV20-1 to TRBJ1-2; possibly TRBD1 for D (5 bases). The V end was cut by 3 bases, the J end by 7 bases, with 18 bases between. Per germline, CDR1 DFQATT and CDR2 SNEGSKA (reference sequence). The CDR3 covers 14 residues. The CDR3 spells CSASNNGRDFGYTF. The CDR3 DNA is TGCAGTGCTAGTAATAACGGCAGGGACTTTGGCTACACCTTC.

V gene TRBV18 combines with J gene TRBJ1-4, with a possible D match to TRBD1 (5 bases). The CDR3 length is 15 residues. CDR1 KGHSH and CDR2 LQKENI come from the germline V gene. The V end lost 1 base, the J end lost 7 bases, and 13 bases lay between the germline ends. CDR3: CASSPLVGGSEKLFF. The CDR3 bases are TGTGCCAGCTCACCACTTGTCGGGGGATCTGAAAAACTGTTTTTT. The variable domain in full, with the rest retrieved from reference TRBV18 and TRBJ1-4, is NAGVMQNPRHLVRRRGQEARLRCSPMKGHSHVYWYRQLPEEGLKFMVYLQKENIIDESGMPKERFSAEFPKEGPSILRIQQVVRGDSAAYFCASSPLVGGSEKLFFGSGTQLSVL.

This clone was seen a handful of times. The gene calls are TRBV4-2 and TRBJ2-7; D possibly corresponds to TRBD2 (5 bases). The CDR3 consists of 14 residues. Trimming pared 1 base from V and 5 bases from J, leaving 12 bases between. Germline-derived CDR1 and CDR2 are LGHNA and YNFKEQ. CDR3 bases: TGTGCCAGCAGCCAAGGAGGGTTTAAGGACGAGCAGTACTTC. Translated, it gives CASSQGGFKDEQYF.

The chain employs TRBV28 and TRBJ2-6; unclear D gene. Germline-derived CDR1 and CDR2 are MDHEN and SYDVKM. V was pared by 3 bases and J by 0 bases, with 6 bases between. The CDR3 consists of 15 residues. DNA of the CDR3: TGTGCCAGCAGTTTTCATGGCTCTGGGGCCAACGTCCTGACTTTC. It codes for CASSFHGSGANVLTF.

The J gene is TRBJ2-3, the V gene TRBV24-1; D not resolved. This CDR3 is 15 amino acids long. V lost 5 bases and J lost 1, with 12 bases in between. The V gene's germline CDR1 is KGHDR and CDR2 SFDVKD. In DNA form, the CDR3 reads TGTGCCACCAGTGCCCTATCCGAGGGCACAGATACGCAGTATTTT. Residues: CATSALSEGTDTQYF.

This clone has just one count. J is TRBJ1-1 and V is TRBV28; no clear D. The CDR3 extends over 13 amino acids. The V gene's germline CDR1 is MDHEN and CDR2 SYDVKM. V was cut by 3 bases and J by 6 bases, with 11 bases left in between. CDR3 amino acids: CASSFNRRAEAFF. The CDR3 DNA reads TGTGCCAGCAGTTTTAATCGTCGCGCTGAAGCTTTCTTT. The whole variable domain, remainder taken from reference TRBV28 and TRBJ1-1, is DVKVTQSSRYLVKRTGEKVFLECVQDMDHENMFWYRQDPGLGLRLIYFSYDVKMKEKGDIPEGYSVSREKKERFSLILESASTNQTSMYLCASSFNRRAEAFFGQGTRLTVV.

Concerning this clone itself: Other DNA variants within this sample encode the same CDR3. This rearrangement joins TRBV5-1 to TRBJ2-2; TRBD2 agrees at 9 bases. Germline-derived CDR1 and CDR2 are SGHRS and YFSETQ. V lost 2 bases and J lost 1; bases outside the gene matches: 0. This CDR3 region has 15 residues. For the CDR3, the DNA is TGCGCCAGCAGCTTAGCGGGGGGGAACACCGGGGAGCTGTTTTTT. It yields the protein CASSLAGGNTGELFF.

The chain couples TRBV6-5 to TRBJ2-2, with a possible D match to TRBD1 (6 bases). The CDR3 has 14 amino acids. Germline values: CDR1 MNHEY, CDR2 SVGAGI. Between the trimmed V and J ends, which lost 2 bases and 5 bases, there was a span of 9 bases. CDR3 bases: TGTGCCAGCAGTTACGCCCAGGGGACCGGGGAGCTGTTTTTT. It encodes CASSYAQGTGELFF.

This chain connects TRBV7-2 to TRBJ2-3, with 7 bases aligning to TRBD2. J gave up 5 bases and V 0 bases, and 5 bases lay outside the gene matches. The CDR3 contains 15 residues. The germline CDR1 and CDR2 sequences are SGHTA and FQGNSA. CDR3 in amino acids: CASSLAGGPGDTQYF. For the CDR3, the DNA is TGTGCCAGCAGCTTAGCGGGAGGGCCCGGAGATACGCAGTATTTT. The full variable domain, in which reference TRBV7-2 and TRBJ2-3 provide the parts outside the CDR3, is GAGVSQSPSNKVTEKGKDVELRCDPISGHTALYWYRQSLGQGLEFLIYFQGNSAPDKSGLPSDRFSAERTGGSVSTLTIQRTQQEDSAVYLCASSLAGGPGDTQYFGPGTRLTVL.

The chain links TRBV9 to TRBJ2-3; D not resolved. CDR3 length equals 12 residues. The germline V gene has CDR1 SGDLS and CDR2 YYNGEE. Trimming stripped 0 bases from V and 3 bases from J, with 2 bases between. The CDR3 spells CASSVGTDTQYF. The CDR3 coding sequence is TGTGCCAGCAGCGTAGGTACAGATACGCAGTATTTT.

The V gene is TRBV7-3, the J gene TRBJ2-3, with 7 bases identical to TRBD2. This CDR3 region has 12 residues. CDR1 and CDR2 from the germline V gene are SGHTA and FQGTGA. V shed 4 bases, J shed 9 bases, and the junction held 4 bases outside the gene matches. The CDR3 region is CASSSQGGTQYF. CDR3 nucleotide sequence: TGTGCCAGCAGCTCCCAGGGAGGGACGCAGTATTTT. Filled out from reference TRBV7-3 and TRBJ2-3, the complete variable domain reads GAGVSQTPSNKVTEKGKYVELRCDPISGHTALYWYRQSLGQGPEFLIYFQGTGAADDSGLPNDRFFAVRPEGSVSTLKIQRTERGDSAVYLCASSSQGGTQYFGPGTRLTVL.

The CDR3 nucleotides are TGTGCCAGCAGCTTAGCGTACAGGGGCCACGGAACGAACACTGAAGCTTTCTTT. It specifies CASSLAYRGHGTNTEAFF. J is TRBJ1-1 and V is TRBV7-8, with 7 bases identical to TRBD1. J was trimmed by 1 base and V by 0 bases; bases with no gene match: 11. The CDR3 has 18 amino acids. From germline, CDR1 is SGHVS and CDR2 FQNEAQ. Drawing the rest from reference TRBV7-8 and TRBJ1-1, the complete variable domain is GAGVSQSPRYKVAKRGQDVALRCDPISGHVSLFWYQQALGQGPEFLTYFQNEAQLDKSGLPSDRFFAERPEGSVSTLKIQRTQQEDSAVYLCASSLAYRGHGTNTEAFFGQGTRLTVV.

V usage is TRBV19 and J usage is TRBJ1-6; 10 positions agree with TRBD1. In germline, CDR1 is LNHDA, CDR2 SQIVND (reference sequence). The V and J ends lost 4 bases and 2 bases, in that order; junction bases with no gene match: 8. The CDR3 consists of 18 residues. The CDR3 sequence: CASSNMGTGVPYNSPLHF. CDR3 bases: TGTGCCAGTAGTAATATGGGGACAGGGGTCCCCTATAATTCACCCCTCCACTTT.

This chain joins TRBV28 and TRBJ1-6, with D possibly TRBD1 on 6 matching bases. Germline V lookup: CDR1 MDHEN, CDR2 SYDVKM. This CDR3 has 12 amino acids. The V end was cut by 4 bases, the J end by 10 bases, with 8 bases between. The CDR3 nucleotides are TGTGCCAGCAGTTGGGGGGGCTCACCCCTCCACTTT. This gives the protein CASSWGGSPLHF.

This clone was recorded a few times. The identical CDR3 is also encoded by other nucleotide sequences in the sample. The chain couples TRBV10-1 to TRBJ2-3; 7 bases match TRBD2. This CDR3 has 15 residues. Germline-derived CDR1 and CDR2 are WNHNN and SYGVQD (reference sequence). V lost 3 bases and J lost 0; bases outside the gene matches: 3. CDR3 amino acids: CASSDSGASTDTQYF. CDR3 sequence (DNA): TGCGCCAGCAGTGACAGCGGGGCTAGCACAGATACGCAGTATTTT.

This CDR3 reads CASSVDKARGLIYEQYF. In nucleotides, the CDR3 is TGTGCCAGCAGCGTAGATAAAGCAAGAGGACTGATCTACGAGCAGTACTTC. V gene TRBV6-2 or TRBV6-3 combines with J gene TRBJ2-7; the D gene is possibly TRBD2 (5 bases). The CDR3 totals 17 residues. CDR1 MNHEY and CDR2 SVGEGT come from the germline V gene. Trimming shortened V by 6 bases and J by 3 bases, and 24 bases separated the two germline ends.

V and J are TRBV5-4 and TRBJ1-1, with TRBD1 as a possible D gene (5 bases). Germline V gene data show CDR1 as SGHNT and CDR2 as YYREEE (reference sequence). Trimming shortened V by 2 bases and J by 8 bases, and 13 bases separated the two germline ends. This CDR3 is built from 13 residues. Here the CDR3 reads CASSFGHNLEAFF. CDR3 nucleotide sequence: TGTGCCAGCAGCTTTGGACACAACCTAGAAGCTTTCTTT.

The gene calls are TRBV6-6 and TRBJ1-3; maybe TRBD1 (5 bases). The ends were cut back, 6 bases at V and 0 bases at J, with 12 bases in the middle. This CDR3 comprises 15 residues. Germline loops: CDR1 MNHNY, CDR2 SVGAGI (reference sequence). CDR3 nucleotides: TGTGCCAGCAGCCAGGGTTTGGTCTCTGGAAACACCATATATTTT. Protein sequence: CASSQGLVSGNTIYF.

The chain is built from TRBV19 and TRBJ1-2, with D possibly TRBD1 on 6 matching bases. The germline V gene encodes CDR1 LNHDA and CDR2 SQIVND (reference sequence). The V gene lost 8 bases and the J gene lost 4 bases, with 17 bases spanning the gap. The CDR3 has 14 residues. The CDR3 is CASGSGQQVYGYTF. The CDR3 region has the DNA TGTGCCAGTGGATCAGGACAGCAAGTCTATGGCTACACCTTC.

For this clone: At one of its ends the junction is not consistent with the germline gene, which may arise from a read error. The CDR3 region is CVSRGLNSGIGLGEQYF. CDR3 nucleotides: TGTGTCAGCAGGGGTCTTAATAGCGGGATCGGCCTAGGGGAGCAGTACTTC. The V call is TRBV2, the J call TRBJ2-7; 8 positions match TRBD2. The CDR3 is made up of 17 amino acids. The germline CDR1 and CDR2 sequences are SNHLY and FYNNEI.

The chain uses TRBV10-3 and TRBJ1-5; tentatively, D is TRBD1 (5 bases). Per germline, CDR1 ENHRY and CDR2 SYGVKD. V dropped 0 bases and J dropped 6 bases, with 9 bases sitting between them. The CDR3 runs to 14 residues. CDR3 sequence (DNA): TGTGCCATCAGTGAGTCCGACAGAACTCAGCCCCAGCATTTT. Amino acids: CAISESDRTQPQHF.

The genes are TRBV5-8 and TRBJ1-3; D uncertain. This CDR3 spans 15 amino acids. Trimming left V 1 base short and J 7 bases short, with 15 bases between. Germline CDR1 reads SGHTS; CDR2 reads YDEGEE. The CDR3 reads CASSLQADPANTIYF. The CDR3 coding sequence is TGTGCCAGCAGCTTGCAGGCGGACCCGGCCAACACCATATATTTT. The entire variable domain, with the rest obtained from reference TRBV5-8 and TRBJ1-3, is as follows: EAGVTQSPTHLIKTRGQQATLRCSPISGHTSVYWYQQALGLGLQFLLWYDEGEERNRGNFPPRFSGRQFPNYSSELNVNALELEDSALYLCASSLQADPANTIYFGEGSWLTVV.

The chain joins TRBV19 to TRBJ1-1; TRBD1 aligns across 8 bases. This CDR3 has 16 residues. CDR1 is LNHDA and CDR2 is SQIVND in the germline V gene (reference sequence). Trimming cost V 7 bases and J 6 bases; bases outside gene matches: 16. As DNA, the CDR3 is TGTGCCAGTAACCCTCTCCCCGACAGGGGAAAGGCTGAAGCTTTCTTT. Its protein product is CASNPLPDRGKAEAFF.

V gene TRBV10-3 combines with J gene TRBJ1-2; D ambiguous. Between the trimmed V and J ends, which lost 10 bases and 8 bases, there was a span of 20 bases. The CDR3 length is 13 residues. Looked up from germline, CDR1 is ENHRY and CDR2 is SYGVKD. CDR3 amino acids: CATLSASLGGYTF. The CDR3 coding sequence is TGTGCCACCCTCTCGGCCTCACTAGGGGGCTACACCTTC.